This TCR beta chain is from a study of cytomegalovirus exposure and HLA in healthy donors. The PCR had 60 Vbeta and 13 Jbeta primers. Assay used: immunoSEQ multiplex PCR; TCRdb lists only in-frame clones, some missing. The data show some 200,000 clones, roughly 76% seen once. With 5 bases removed from V and 5 bases from J, the gap between germline ends came to 21 bases. This CDR3 is built from 16 residues. Germline CDR1 is SGHAT and CDR2 is FQNNGV. The sequence was collected from a man aged 35 to 55 in good health and CMV-seropositive. The sample consisted of PBMCs. This chain uses TRBV11-2 with TRBJ2-5; D not certain. For the CDR3, the DNA is TGTGCCAGCAGCAAGGCACCAGCGACCAAGGAGGAGACCCAGTACTTC. It specifies CASSKAPATKEETQYF. Drawing the rest from reference TRBV11-2 and TRBJ2-5, the complete variable domain is EAGVAQSPRYKIIEKRQSVAFWCNPISGHATLYWYQQILGQGPKLLIQFQNNGVVDDSQLPKDRFSAERLKGVDSTLKIQPAKLEDSAVYLCASSKAPATKEETQYFGPGTRLLVL.